The 32 T cell receptor beta chains given below trace back to one sample, sequenced in a study of blood T cell repertoires in COVID-19. Clones were sequenced by immunoSEQ multiplex PCR, and TCRdb holds only the in-frame ones, with some missing. The table shows fewer than 350,000 clones, with about 85% occurring only once. The material sequenced was PBMCs or T cells enriched from blood (not recorded which). These receptors all stem from a woman aged 30 to 39 who had been exposed to COVID-19.

The chain carries TRBV2 and TRBJ1-2, with TRBD1 as a possible D gene (6 bases). V shed 5 bases and J shed 0 bases, with 13 bases lying between them. The CDR3 loop spans 15 amino acids. CDR1 and CDR2 (germline): SNHLY, FYNNEI. The CDR3 protein is CASSLGQSANYGYTF. In DNA form, the CDR3 reads TGTGCCAGCAGTTTGGGACAATCAGCTAACTATGGCTACACCTTC.

The chain combines TRBV5-1 with TRBJ2-3; TRBD2 might be the D (6 bases). Trimming took 0 bases from V and 2 from J, leaving 13 bases between them. Per the germline V gene, CDR1 is SGHRS and CDR2 is YFSETQ. This CDR3 region has 16 residues. The CDR3 loop reads CASSLGGTPLTDTQYF. As DNA, the CDR3 is TGCGCCAGCAGCTTGGGGGGGACTCCTCTCACAGATACGCAGTATTTT.

The chain has TRBV4-1 and TRBJ2-2, with 11 positions matching TRBD2. The length of the CDR3 is 17 residues. V lost 5 bases and J lost 3; bases outside the gene matches: 8. CDR1 MGHRA and CDR2 YSYEKL come from the germline V gene. This CDR3 reads CASSKSVAGGDTGELFF. In DNA form, the CDR3 reads TGCGCCAGCAGCAAATCGGTAGCGGGAGGGGACACCGGGGAGCTGTTTTTT.

This chain joins TRBV5-1 and TRBJ2-7, with 13 bases aligning to TRBD2. The germline CDR1 and CDR2 sequences are SGHRS and YFSETQ. This CDR3 is 13 amino acids long. Trimming removed 4 bases from V and 11 bases from J; junction bases left unmatched: 6. The CDR3 region is CASSTGTSGMEYF. DNA for the CDR3: TGCGCCAGCAGCACCGGGACTAGCGGGATGGAGTACTTC.

This rearrangement joins TRBV7-2 to TRBJ1-1, with a tentative D call TRBD1 (5 bases). The V end was cut by 0 bases, the J end by 3 bases, with 17 bases between. Germline V gene lookup returns CDR1 SGHTA and CDR2 FQGNSA. CDR3 size: 17 residues. CDR3 loop: CASSLARVSPGDTEAFF. CDR3 bases: TGTGCCAGCAGCTTAGCGAGAGTAAGCCCGGGGGACACTGAAGCTTTCTTT.

This rearrangement joins TRBV5-8 to TRBJ1-5, with D possibly matching TRBD1 (5 bases). CDR3 length: 14 amino acids. Trimming cost V 4 bases and J 4 bases, with 12 bases left between them. The germline V gene encodes CDR1 SGHTS and CDR2 YDEGEE. CDR3 loop: CASSTTRGNQPQHF. The CDR3 bases are TGTGCCAGCAGCACAACAAGGGGAAATCAGCCCCAGCATTTT.

CDR3 in DNA: TGTGCCAGCAGCCAGGCAGGGGGCCAGCCCCAGCATTTT. Its translation: CASSQAGGQPQHF. The chain has TRBV3-1 (or the pseudogene TRBV3-2) and TRBJ1-5; 8 nucleotides align to TRBD1. The germline V gene encodes CDR1 LGHDT and CDR2 YNNKEL (reference sequence). J lost 7 bases, V lost 3 bases, and 2 bases had no gene match. The CDR3 sequence is 13 residues long.

This clone was observed once. V gene TRBV2 combines with J gene TRBJ1-1, with D perhaps matching TRBD1 (6 bases). V was shortened by 7 bases and J by 7 bases, with 19 bases between the two germline ends. This CDR3 has 14 amino acids. Germline V gives CDR1 SNHLY, CDR2 FYNNEI. CDR3 sequence: CASTPGHRRSEAFF. Written as DNA, the CDR3 is TGTGCCAGCACCCCGGGACACAGACGGAGTGAAGCTTTCTTT.

As DNA, the CDR3 is TGTGCCAGCAGTTGGGGACAGAGTAATCAGCCCCAGCATTTT. Its protein is CASSWGQSNQPQHF. The rearrangement joins TRBV28 to TRBJ1-5; 7 positions agree with TRBD1. After removal of 4 bases from V and 4 bases from J, the junction contained 4 bases not matched to a gene. This CDR3 has 14 residues. Germline CDR1 reads MDHEN; CDR2 reads SYDVKM.

The chain couples TRBV6-1 to TRBJ1-3, with TRBD1 matching 8 bases. Per germline, CDR1 MNHNS and CDR2 SASEGT. V shed 4 bases, J shed 2 bases, and the junction held 7 bases outside the gene matches. There are 16 residues in the CDR3. The CDR3 is CASSVLGQGAGNTIYF. Written as DNA, the CDR3 is TGTGCCAGCAGTGTATTAGGACAGGGTGCTGGAAACACCATATATTTT.

This chain links TRBV6-1 with TRBJ1-4; D is unclear. V was clipped by 2 bases and J by 7 bases, with 8 bases between them. This CDR3 region has 13 residues. CDR1 and CDR2 from the germline V gene are MNHNS and SASEGT. The CDR3 nucleotides are TGTGCCAGCAGTGAATTAGTTTTTGAAAAACTGTTTTTT. This codes for CASSELVFEKLFF.

This clone has just a few counts. The V call is TRBV5-1, the J call TRBJ1-1; D is unresolved. CDR1 SGHRS and CDR2 YFSETQ come from the germline V gene. The CDR3 is 16 residues long. Trimming took off 3 bases at V and 0 bases at J, with 15 bases between the two ends. The CDR3 sequence is CASSSRIRRLNTEAFF. CDR3 nucleotides: TGCGCCAGCAGCTCCCGAATCAGGAGGTTGAACACTGAAGCTTTCTTT.

This chain joins TRBV27 and TRBJ2-7, with 10 positions matching TRBD1. There are 19 residues in the CDR3. In germline, CDR1 is MNHEY, CDR2 SMNVEV (reference sequence). The V gene end was trimmed by 3 bases and the J gene end by 0 bases; junction bases not matched to a gene: 14. The chain's CDR3 is CASSFAPGTGVRISYEQYF. The CDR3 nucleotides are TGTGCCAGCAGTTTCGCCCCCGGGACAGGGGTTCGTATCTCCTACGAGCAGTACTTC.

The V gene is TRBV7-2, the J gene TRBJ2-7; unclear D gene. Germline lookup yields CDR1 SGHTA and CDR2 FQGNSA. The CDR3 loop spans 13 amino acids. The V end was cut by 1 base, the J end by 4 bases, with 8 bases between. CDR3 nucleotides: TGTGCCAGCAGCTTAGGACTGATTTACGAGCAGTACTTC. Protein product: CASSLGLIYEQYF. The full variable domain, completed using reference TRBV7-2 and TRBJ2-7, is GAGVSQSPSNKVTEKGKDVELRCDPISGHTALYWYRQSLGQGLEFLIYFQGNSAPDKSGLPSDRFSAERTGGSVSTLTIQRTQQEDSAVYLCASSLGLIYEQYFGPGTRLTVT.

The gene calls are TRBV27 and TRBJ2-7; 7 bases match TRBD1. From germline, CDR1 is MNHEY and CDR2 SMNVEV (reference sequence). The CDR3 totals 16 residues. The trim removed 7 bases at V and 2 bases at J, leaving 14 bases unmatched. CDR3 in amino acids: CASKRTGAFLPYEQYF. The DNA for the CDR3 is TGTGCCAGCAAAAGGACAGGAGCATTCCTTCCCTACGAGCAGTACTTC.

This clone was picked up a small number of times. The chain couples TRBV3-1 (or the pseudogene TRBV3-2) to TRBJ1-2; 10 bases map to TRBD1. This CDR3 spans 15 amino acids. CDR1 and CDR2 (germline): LGHDT, YNNKEL (reference sequence). The V gene end was trimmed by 2 bases and the J gene end by 8 bases; junction bases not matched to a gene: 8. The CDR3 DNA sequence: TGTGCCAGCAGCCAAAATACCGGGACAGGGGACGGCTACACCTTC. Its translation is CASSQNTGTGDGYTF.

The V and J genes are TRBV5-1 and TRBJ2-7, with 9 nucleotides matching TRBD1. V lost 7 bases, J lost 5 bases, and 10 bases stayed unmatched. The CDR3 has 14 residues. Germline loops: CDR1 SGHRS, CDR2 YFSETQ. The CDR3 sequence is CASGPTGGPNEQYF. In DNA, the CDR3 is TGCGCCAGCGGGCCTACAGGGGGCCCGAACGAGCAGTACTTC. Looking up the rest from reference TRBV5-1 and TRBJ2-7 gives the full variable domain: KAGVTQTPRYLIKTRGQQVTLSCSPISGHRSVSWYQQTPGQGLQFLFEYFSETQRNKGNFPGRFSGRQFSNSRSEMNVSTLELGDSALYLCASGPTGGPNEQYFGPGTRLTVT.

Here the CDR3 reads CASSYTSGASTDTQYF. CDR3 in DNA: TGTGCCAGCAGCTACACTAGCGGGGCTAGCACAGATACGCAGTATTTT. The V gene is TRBV7-2, the J gene TRBJ2-3, with 10 bases lining up with TRBD2. The CDR3 is made up of 16 amino acids. With 4 bases clipped from V and 0 bases from J, the junction kept 4 bases outside the gene matches. CDR1 and CDR2 (germline): SGHTA, FQGNSA.

This chain links TRBV3-1 (or the pseudogene TRBV3-2) with TRBJ1-1; TRBD1 might be the D (5 bases). The CDR3 sequence is 13 residues long. Trimming left V 0 bases short and J 7 bases short, with 9 bases between. From germline, CDR1 is LGHDT and CDR2 YNNKEL (reference sequence). The CDR3, as DNA: TGTGCCAGCAGCCAAGATGACAGATTTGAAGCTTTCTTT. Residues: CASSQDDRFEAFF.

The V gene is TRBV6-5, the J gene TRBJ1-5; a weak D match, TRBD1 (6 bases). The germline V and J ends were trimmed by 5 bases and 7 bases, with 15 bases remaining between them. The CDR3 loop spans 14 amino acids. CDR1 and CDR2 from the germline V gene are MNHEY and SVGAGI. Here the CDR3 reads CASSPRGGNQPQHF. The CDR3 coding sequence is TGTGCCAGCAGTCCGAGGGGGGGGAACCAGCCCCAGCATTTT.

CDR3 in amino acids: CSVERLARHTTPYNEQFF. As DNA, the CDR3 is TGCAGCGTTGAAAGGCTTGCTCGGCACACTACCCCTTACAATGAGCAGTTCTTC. The J gene is TRBJ2-1, the V gene TRBV29-1; D gene uncertain. The CDR3 has 18 amino acids. V was cut by 2 bases and J by 4 bases, with 24 bases left in between. The germline CDR1 and CDR2 sequences are SQVTM and ANQGSEA.

This clone was observed a few times. This chain joins TRBV28 and TRBJ1-4, with D perhaps matching TRBD1 (6 bases). Germline CDR1 MDHEN, CDR2 SYDVKM. Trimming removed 5 bases at V and 8 bases at J, with 15 bases between. The CDR3 spans 14 residues. CDR3: CASSPGGAGEKLFF. As DNA, the CDR3 is TGTGCCAGCAGTCCCGGGGGGGCGGGAGAAAAACTGTTTTTT.

The V gene is TRBV7-2, the J gene TRBJ2-1; 11 bases fit TRBD2. Germline V gene sequence: CDR1 SGHTA, CDR2 FQGNSA. Trimming cost V 0 bases and J 6 bases; bases outside gene matches: 16. CDR3 length: 20 amino acids. CDR3 nucleotides: TGTGCCAGCAGCTTAGCGTATAGGGGTAGCGGGGGGGTTCGTCTCAATGAGCAGTTCTTC. Translation gives CASSLAYRGSGGVRLNEQFF.

The J gene is TRBJ1-2, the V gene TRBV28, with 7 nucleotides matching TRBD1. After removal of 7 bases from V and 8 bases from J, the junction contained 10 bases not matched to a gene. Germline V gene sequence: CDR1 MDHEN, CDR2 SYDVKM. The length of the CDR3 is 13 residues. The CDR3 spells CASIKPGTVGYTF. The CDR3, as DNA: TGTGCCAGCATCAAACCGGGGACAGTCGGCTACACCTTC.

This clone was recorded a few times. The gene calls are TRBV28 and TRBJ2-7; 10 bases match TRBD1. V trimming: 5 bases; J trimming: 5 bases; junction bases outside the gene matches: 9. Germline values: CDR1 MDHEN, CDR2 SYDVKM. This CDR3 has 15 amino acids. Here the CDR3 DNA reads TGTGCCAGCAGTGATCCGGGACAGGGGATAAACGAGCAGTACTTC. This sequence encodes CASSDPGQGINEQYF. The whole variable domain, filled in from reference TRBV28 and TRBJ2-7, reads DVKVTQSSRYLVKRTGEKVFLECVQDMDHENMFWYRQDPGLGLRLIYFSYDVKMKEKGDIPEGYSVSREKKERFSLILESASTNQTSMYLCASSDPGQGINEQYFGPGTRLTVT.

This sequence joins TRBV5-8 and TRBJ1-2; tentatively, D is TRBD1 (5 bases). The CDR3 totals 15 residues. V shed 1 base and J shed 6 bases, with 16 bases lying between them. CDR1 SGHTS and CDR2 YDEGEE come from the germline V gene. CDR3 protein: CASSLRYGGVDGYTF. CDR3 DNA sequence: TGTGCCAGCAGCTTGAGGTACGGGGGTGTGGATGGCTACACCTTC.

The chain is built from TRBV7-9 and TRBJ2-4, with D possibly being TRBD1 (7 bases). The CDR3 length is 15 residues. V lost 0 bases and J 5 bases, leaving 11 bases between the germline ends. Germline lookup yields CDR1 SEHNR and CDR2 FQNEAQ (reference sequence). CDR3 DNA: TGTGCCAGCAGCTTAGCCAGGGGGGTTGAAAACATTCAGTACTTC. This sequence encodes CASSLARGVENIQYF. The entire variable domain, with the rest obtained from reference TRBV7-9 and TRBJ2-4, is as follows: DTGVSQNPRHKITKRGQNVTFRCDPISEHNRLYWYRQTLGQGPEFLTYFQNEAQLEKSRLLSDRFSAERPKGSFSTLEIQRTEQGDSAMYLCASSLARGVENIQYFGAGTRLSVL.

The chain couples TRBV7-6 to TRBJ2-3; the match to TRBD2 covers 9 bases. V trimming: 4 bases; J trimming: 6 bases; junction bases outside the gene matches: 14. CDR1 and CDR2 (germline): SGHVS, FNYEAQ. The CDR3 covers 17 residues. DNA for the CDR3: TGTGCCAGCAGCTGGGAAGCTAGCGGGGTTCCCAGGGATACGCAGTATTTT. Its protein is CASSWEASGVPRDTQYF. Combining the CDR3 with reference TRBV7-6 and TRBJ2-3 gives the whole variable domain GAGVSQSPRYKVTKRGQDVALRCDPISGHVSLYWYRQALGQGPEFLTYFNYEAQQDKSGLPNDRFSAERPEGSISTLTIQRTEQRDSAMYRCASSWEASGVPRDTQYFGPGTRLTVL.

As to this clone: A junction end diverges from the germline sequence, so it may reflect a read error. The chain has TRBV2 and TRBJ2-7, with D possibly matching TRBD1 (5 bases). Germline V gene data show CDR1 as SNHLY and CDR2 as FYNNEI. This CDR3 has 11 residues. CDR3 nucleotide sequence: TGTGCCAGCAGTGAGGCAGGGTCCGCTCTTTTC. Translated, it gives CASSEAGSALF.

V and J are TRBV11-3 and TRBJ2-5, with 9 bases aligning to TRBD1. CDR3 length equals 14 residues. Trimming at V came to 6 bases and at J to 7 bases, leaving 9 bases not matched to a gene. Per germline, CDR1 SGHNT and CDR2 YENEEA. CDR3 in DNA: TGTGCCAGCAGTTCAACAGGGGGCGCGGGGACCCAGTACTTC. Its translation is CASSSTGGAGTQYF.

The chain carries TRBV30 and TRBJ2-7; 9 positions match TRBD2. Losses at the gene ends were 3 bases for V and 9 bases for J; bases not matched to a gene: 12. Germline V CDR1 and CDR2: GTSNPN, SVGIG (reference sequence). The CDR3 loop spans 14 amino acids. This CDR3 reads CAWSASGTHLGQYF. The CDR3 nucleotides are TGTGCCTGGAGCGCTAGCGGGACTCATCTAGGGCAGTACTTC.

V is TRBV15 and J is TRBJ1-3; D gene ambiguous. CDR3 length: 15 residues. Germline lookup yields CDR1 LNHNV and CDR2 YYDKDF (reference sequence). Trimming took 1 base from V and 0 from J, leaving 7 bases between them. CDR3 residues: CATSRGHSSGNTIYF. CDR3 DNA: TGTGCCACCAGCAGAGGCCATAGCTCTGGAAACACCATATATTTT.